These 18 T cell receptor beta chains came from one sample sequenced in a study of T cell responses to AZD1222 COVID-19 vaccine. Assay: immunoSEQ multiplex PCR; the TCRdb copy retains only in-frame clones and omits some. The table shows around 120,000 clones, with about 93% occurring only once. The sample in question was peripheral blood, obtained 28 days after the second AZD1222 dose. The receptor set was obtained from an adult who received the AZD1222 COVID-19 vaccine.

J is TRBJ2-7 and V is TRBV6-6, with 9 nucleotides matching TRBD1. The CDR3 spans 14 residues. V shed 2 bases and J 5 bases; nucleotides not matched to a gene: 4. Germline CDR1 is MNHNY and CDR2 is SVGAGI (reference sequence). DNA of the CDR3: TGTGCCAGCAGTTACGGGGACAGGGCCCACGAGCAGTACTTC. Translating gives CASSYGDRAHEQYF.

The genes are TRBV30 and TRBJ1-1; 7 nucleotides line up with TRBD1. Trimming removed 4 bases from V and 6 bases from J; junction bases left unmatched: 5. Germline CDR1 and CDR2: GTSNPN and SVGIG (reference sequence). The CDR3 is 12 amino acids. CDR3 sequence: CAWTPTGAEAFF. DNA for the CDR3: TGTGCCTGGACGCCAACAGGGGCTGAAGCTTTCTTT.

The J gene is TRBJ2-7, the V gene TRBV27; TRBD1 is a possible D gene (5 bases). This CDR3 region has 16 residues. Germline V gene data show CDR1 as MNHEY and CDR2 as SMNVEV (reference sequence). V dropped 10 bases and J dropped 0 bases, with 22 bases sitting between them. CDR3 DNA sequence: TGTGCCAACACAACCGAAGACAGTAGCTTCTCCTACGAGCAGTACTTC. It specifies CANTTEDSSFSYEQYF.

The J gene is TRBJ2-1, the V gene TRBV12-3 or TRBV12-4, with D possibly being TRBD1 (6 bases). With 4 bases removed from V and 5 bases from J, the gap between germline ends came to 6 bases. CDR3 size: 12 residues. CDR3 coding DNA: TGTGCCAGCAGTTACAGGGACAATGAGCAGTTCTTC. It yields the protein CASSYRDNEQFF.

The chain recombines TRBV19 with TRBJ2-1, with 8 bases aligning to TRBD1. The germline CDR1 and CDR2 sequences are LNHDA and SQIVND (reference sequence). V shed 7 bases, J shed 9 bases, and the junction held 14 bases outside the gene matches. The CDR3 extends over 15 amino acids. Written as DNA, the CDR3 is TGTGCCAGTACCTTAAAGGCAGGGGGCTACGCTGAGCAGTTCTTC. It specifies CASTLKAGGYAEQFF.

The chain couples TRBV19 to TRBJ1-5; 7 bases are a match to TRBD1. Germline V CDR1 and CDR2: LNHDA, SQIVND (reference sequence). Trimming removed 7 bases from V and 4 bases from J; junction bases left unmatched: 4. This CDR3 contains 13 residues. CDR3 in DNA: TGTGCCAGTAACAAACAGGGGAATCAGCCCCAGCATTTT. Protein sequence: CASNKQGNQPQHF.

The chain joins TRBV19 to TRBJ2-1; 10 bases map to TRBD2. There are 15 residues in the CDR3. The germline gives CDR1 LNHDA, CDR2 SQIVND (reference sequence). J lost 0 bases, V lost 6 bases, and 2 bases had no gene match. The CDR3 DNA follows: TGTGCCAGTAGCACTAGCGGGACCTCCTACAATGAGCAGTTCTTC. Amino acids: CASSTSGTSYNEQFF.

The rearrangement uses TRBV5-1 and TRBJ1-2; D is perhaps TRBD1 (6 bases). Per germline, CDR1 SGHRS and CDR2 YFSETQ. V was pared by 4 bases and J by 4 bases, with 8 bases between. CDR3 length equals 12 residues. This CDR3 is CASSLDSYGYTF. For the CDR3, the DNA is TGCGCCAGCAGCCTGGACAGCTATGGCTACACCTTC.

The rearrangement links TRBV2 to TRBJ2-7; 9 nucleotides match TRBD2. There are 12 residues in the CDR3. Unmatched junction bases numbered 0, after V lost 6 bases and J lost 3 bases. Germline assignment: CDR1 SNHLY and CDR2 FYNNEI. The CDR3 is CASRTSGYEQYF. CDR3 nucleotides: TGTGCCAGCAGGACTAGCGGCTACGAGCAGTACTTC.

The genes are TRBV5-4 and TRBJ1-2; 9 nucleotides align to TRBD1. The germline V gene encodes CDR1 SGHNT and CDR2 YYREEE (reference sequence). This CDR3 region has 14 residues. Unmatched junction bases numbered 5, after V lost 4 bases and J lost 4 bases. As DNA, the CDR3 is TGTGCCAGCAGCGGGGGACAGGGCCTCTATGGCTACACCTTC. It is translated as CASSGGQGLYGYTF. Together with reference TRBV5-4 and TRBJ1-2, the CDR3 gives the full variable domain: ETGVTQSPTHLIKTRGQQVTLRCSSQSGHNTVSWYQQALGQGPQFIFQYYREEENGRGNFPPRFSGLQFPNYSSELNVNALELDDSALYLCASSGGQGLYGYTFGSGTRLTVV.

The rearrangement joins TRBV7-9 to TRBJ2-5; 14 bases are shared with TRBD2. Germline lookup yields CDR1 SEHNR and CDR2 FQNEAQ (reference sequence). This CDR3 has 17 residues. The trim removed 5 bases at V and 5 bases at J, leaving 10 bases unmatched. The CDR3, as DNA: TGTGCCAGCAGCCCCGGGAGACTAGCGGGGGGGCAGGAGACCCAGTACTTC. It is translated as CASSPGRLAGGQETQYF.

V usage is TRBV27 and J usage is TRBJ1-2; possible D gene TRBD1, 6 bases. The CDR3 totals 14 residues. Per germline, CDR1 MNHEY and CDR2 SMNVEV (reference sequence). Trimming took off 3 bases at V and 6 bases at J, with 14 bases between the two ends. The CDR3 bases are TGTGCCAGCAGTTTCTCTACAGGGCCCCATGGCTACACCTTC. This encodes CASSFSTGPHGYTF.

CDR3 coding DNA: TGTGCCAGCAGCCTAGAAAGCGGACGTTCCTACGAGCAGTACTTC. Translated, it gives CASSLESGRSYEQYF. This chain uses TRBV4-2 with TRBJ2-7; possibly TRBD2 for D (5 bases). Germline values: CDR1 LGHNA, CDR2 YNFKEQ. CDR3 size: 15 residues. Deletions cut 4 bases from V and 1 base from J, with 14 bases between.

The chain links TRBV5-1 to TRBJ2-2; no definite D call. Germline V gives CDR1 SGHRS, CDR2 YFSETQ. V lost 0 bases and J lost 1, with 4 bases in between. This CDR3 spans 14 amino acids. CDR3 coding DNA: TGCGCCAGCAGCTTGGCTGGGAACACCGGGGAGCTGTTTTTT. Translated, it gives CASSLAGNTGELFF.

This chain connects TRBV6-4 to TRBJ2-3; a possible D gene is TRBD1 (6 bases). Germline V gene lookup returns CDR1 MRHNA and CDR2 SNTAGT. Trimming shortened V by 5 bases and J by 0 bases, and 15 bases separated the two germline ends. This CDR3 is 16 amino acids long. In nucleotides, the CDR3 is TGTGCCAGCAGTCGTATAGGGACACCCAGCACAGATACGCAGTATTTT. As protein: CASSRIGTPSTDTQYF.

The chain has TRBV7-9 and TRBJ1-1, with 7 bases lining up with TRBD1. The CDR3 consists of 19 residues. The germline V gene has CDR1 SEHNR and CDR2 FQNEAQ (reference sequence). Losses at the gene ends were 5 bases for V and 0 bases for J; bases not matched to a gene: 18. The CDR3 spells CASSPDTGTDHLMNTEAFF. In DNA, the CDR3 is TGTGCCAGCAGCCCAGATACCGGGACAGACCATCTTATGAACACTGAAGCTTTCTTT.

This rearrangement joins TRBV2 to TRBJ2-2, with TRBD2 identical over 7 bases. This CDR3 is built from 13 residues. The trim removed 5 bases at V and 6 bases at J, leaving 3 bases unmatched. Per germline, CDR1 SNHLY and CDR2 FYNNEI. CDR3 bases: TGTGCCAGCAGTCGACTAGCATCCGGGGAGCTGTTTTTT. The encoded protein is CASSRLASGELFF.

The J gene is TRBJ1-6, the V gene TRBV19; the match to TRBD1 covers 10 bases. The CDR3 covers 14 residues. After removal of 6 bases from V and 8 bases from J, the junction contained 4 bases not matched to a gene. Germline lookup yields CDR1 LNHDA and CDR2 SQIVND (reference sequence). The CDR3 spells CASRKDRGHSPLHF. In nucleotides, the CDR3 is TGTGCCAGTAGAAAAGACAGGGGGCATTCACCCCTCCACTTT.